Presented here are 26 T cell receptor beta chains from one specimen sequenced in a study of blood T cell repertoires in COVID-19. Produced via immunoSEQ multiplex PCR; TCRdb's table is partial and in-frame only. The sample includes about 64,000 clones, approximately 90% of them seen just once. What was sequenced was PBMCs or T cells enriched from blood (not recorded which). Source of these receptors: a middle-aged woman who had recovered from COVID-19.

This chain links TRBV7-8 with TRBJ1-2; D might be TRBD1 (5 bases). Germline CDR1 SGHVS, CDR2 FQNEAQ. This CDR3 has 16 amino acids. With 3 bases removed from V and 4 bases from J, the gap between germline ends came to 18 bases. The CDR3 bases are TGTGCCAGCAGCTTGAGCGGGCAGGGTAGCTCCTATGGCTACACCTTC. This sequence encodes CASSLSGQGSSYGYTF.

The chain carries TRBV5-1 and TRBJ2-3, with D tentatively TRBD2 (6 bases). CDR1 and CDR2 (germline): SGHRS, YFSETQ. This CDR3 is 14 amino acids long. V shed 5 bases and J shed 2 bases, with 12 bases lying between them. The CDR3 reads CASSSAGTTDTQYF. In nucleotides, the CDR3 is TGCGCCAGCAGTTCGGCGGGGACCACAGATACGCAGTATTTT. Together with reference TRBV5-1 and TRBJ2-3, the CDR3 gives the full variable domain: KAGVTQTPRYLIKTRGQQVTLSCSPISGHRSVSWYQQTPGQGLQFLFEYFSETQRNKGNFPGRFSGRQFSNSRSEMNVSTLELGDSALYLCASSSAGTTDTQYFGPGTRLTVL.

This chain joins TRBV11-3 and TRBJ1-6, with 7 bases that match TRBD1. Germline CDR1 is SGHNT and CDR2 is YENEEA. The CDR3 consists of 14 residues. The junction had 7 bases not matched to a gene; V was cut back by 5 bases and J by 9 bases. CDR3 coding DNA: TGTGCCAGCAGCCCCGACAGGGACTGTTCACCCCTCCACTTT. This encodes CASSPDRDCSPLHF.

The chain uses TRBV10-1 and TRBJ2-2, with a tentative D call TRBD1 (6 bases). The germline gives CDR1 WNHNN, CDR2 SYGVQD (reference sequence). V shed 3 bases and J shed 0 bases, with 14 bases lying between them. This CDR3 contains 17 residues. The CDR3 DNA reads as TGCGCCAGCAGTGATCGTCGGGGACATTCGAACACCGGGGAGCTGTTTTTT. As protein: CASSDRRGHSNTGELFF.

This clone has only one observation. The chain carries TRBV3-1 (or the pseudogene TRBV3-2) and TRBJ2-5; 9 bases map to TRBD2. Trimming at V came to 4 bases and at J to 3 bases, leaving 6 bases not matched to a gene. Germline CDR1 and CDR2: LGHDT and YNNKEL (reference sequence). The CDR3 has 15 residues. The CDR3 loop reads CASSRDLAGEETQYF. The CDR3 DNA reads as TGTGCCAGCAGCCGGGATTTAGCGGGGGAAGAGACCCAGTACTTC.

The chain employs TRBV7-9 and TRBJ1-1; 9 bases align to TRBD1. Trimming removed 5 bases from V and 10 bases from J; junction bases left unmatched: 11. Per the germline V gene, CDR1 is SEHNR and CDR2 is FQNEAQ (reference sequence). The CDR3 loop spans 14 amino acids. The CDR3 DNA reads TGTGCCAGCAGCCAACAGGGGGCTGTTTTAGGAGCTTTCTTT. Amino acid sequence: CASSQQGAVLGAFF.

This clone appeared a few times. V and J are TRBV5-4 and TRBJ1-1; weak D call: TRBD1 (6 bases). V dropped 4 bases and J dropped 0 bases, with 13 bases sitting between them. The germline V gene has CDR1 SGHNT and CDR2 YYREEE (reference sequence). The CDR3 runs 15 residues. The CDR3 region has the DNA TGTGCCAGCAGCCTCCCCGGACAGATGAACACTGAAGCTTTCTTT. Residues: CASSLPGQMNTEAFF.

The chain employs TRBV6-5 and TRBJ1-4; TRBD1 agrees at 7 bases. The V segment lost 0 bases and the J segment 8 bases; nucleotides outside the gene matches: 9. The CDR3 loop spans 16 amino acids. In germline, CDR1 is MNHEY, CDR2 SVGAGI. The DNA of the CDR3 is TGTGCCAGCAGTTACTCGAGGGGCAGGGGGGACGAAAAACTGTTTTTT. Its translation: CASSYSRGRGDEKLFF.

V and J are TRBV19 and TRBJ2-3; tentatively, D is TRBD1 (6 bases). CDR3 length: 15 amino acids. Per the germline V gene, CDR1 is LNHDA and CDR2 is SQIVND (reference sequence). The V end was cut by 4 bases, the J end by 3 bases, with 14 bases between. The CDR3 protein is CASSRSAGATDTQYF. CDR3 sequence (DNA): TGTGCCAGTAGTAGGTCGGCAGGGGCTACAGATACGCAGTATTTT.

This chain connects TRBV11-3 to TRBJ2-3; possible D gene TRBD2, 5 bases. Germline CDR1 reads SGHNT; CDR2 reads YENEEA. Trimming stripped 5 bases from V and 3 bases from J, with 12 bases between. The CDR3 has 14 residues. CDR3 nucleotide sequence: TGTGCCAGCAGCCGAGGGTACTTTACAGATACGCAGTATTTT. The encoded protein is CASSRGYFTDTQYF.

This chain connects TRBV3-1 (or the pseudogene TRBV3-2) to TRBJ1-1, with D unresolved. This CDR3 is 12 amino acids long. Germline values: CDR1 LGHDT, CDR2 YNNKEL (reference sequence). The V gene lost 1 base and the J gene lost 11 bases, with 11 bases spanning the gap. The CDR3 sequence is CASSQGERWAFF. CDR3 nucleotides: TGTGCCAGCAGCCAAGGAGAACGTTGGGCTTTCTTT.

V gene TRBV5-1 combines with J gene TRBJ2-1; no definite D call. CDR1 and CDR2 (germline): SGHRS, YFSETQ. The CDR3 contains 17 residues. Trimming left V 3 bases short and J 3 bases short, with 19 bases between. The CDR3 reads CASSSLGRLVGYNEQFF. The CDR3 region has the DNA TGCGCCAGCAGCTCACTGGGTCGGCTAGTGGGCTACAATGAGCAGTTCTTC.

The chain links TRBV24-1 to TRBJ2-2; D possibly corresponds to TRBD2 (6 bases). The CDR3 runs to 14 residues. The germline gives CDR1 KGHDR, CDR2 SFDVKD. The V end lost 4 bases, the J end lost 4 bases, and 9 bases lay between the germline ends. The chain's CDR3 is CATSDPGGTGELFF. CDR3 sequence (DNA): TGTGCCACCAGTGACCCCGGGGGCACCGGGGAGCTGTTTTTT.

The CDR3 loop reads CASRRTSGGEQYF. DNA of the CDR3: TGTGCCAGCAGGCGGACTAGCGGTGGCGAGCAGTACTTC. V and J are TRBV6-5 and TRBJ2-7, with 10 nucleotides matching TRBD2. V lost 6 bases and J lost 6; bases outside the gene matches: 5. CDR1 MNHEY and CDR2 SVGAGI come from the germline V gene. The CDR3 runs to 13 residues.

This chain joins TRBV5-8 and TRBJ1-6; possibly TRBD1 for D (6 bases). Germline CDR1 is SGHTS and CDR2 is YDEGEE. V was clipped by 0 bases and J by 0 bases, with 10 bases between them. The CDR3 has 17 residues. The CDR3 region has the DNA TGTGCCAGCAGCTTGGCAGGGGTTAGCTCCTATAATTCACCCCTCCACTTT. It is translated as CASSLAGVSSYNSPLHF. The full variable domain, completed using reference TRBV5-8 and TRBJ1-6, is EAGVTQSPTHLIKTRGQQATLRCSPISGHTSVYWYQQALGLGLQFLLWYDEGEERNRGNFPPRFSGRQFPNYSSELNVNALELEDSALYLCASSLAGVSSYNSPLHFGNGTRLTVT.

This chain joins TRBV7-6 and TRBJ2-7, with D possibly being TRBD2 (5 bases). Germline loops: CDR1 SGHVS, CDR2 FNYEAQ. Trimming took off 5 bases at V and 5 bases at J, with 19 bases between the two ends. This CDR3 contains 15 residues. The CDR3 region is CASSEEVLTLHEQYF. CDR3 sequence (DNA): TGTGCCAGCAGCGAGGAGGTTCTGACCCTCCACGAGCAGTACTTC.

The chain links TRBV5-1 to TRBJ1-4, with D tentatively TRBD1 (6 bases). The germline gives CDR1 SGHRS, CDR2 YFSETQ. Trimming left V 9 bases short and J 0 bases short, with 12 bases between. The CDR3 is made up of 14 amino acids. The CDR3 nucleotides read TGCGCCACTCGGACAGAACCAACTAATGAAAAACTGTTTTTT. Its protein product is CATRTEPTNEKLFF.

The J gene is TRBJ2-3, the V gene TRBV6-6; 8 bases fit TRBD1. Germline CDR1 reads MNHNY; CDR2 reads SVGAGI (reference sequence). With V trimmed by 0 bases and J by 8 bases, 7 bases remained unmatched. The CDR3 contains 15 residues. The DNA of the CDR3 is TGTGCCAGCAGTTACTCGCTCAGGGGGCCAGGTACGCAGTATTTT. Protein sequence: CASSYSLRGPGTQYF.

This chain uses TRBV24-1 with TRBJ1-4, with 8 nucleotides matching TRBD1. V lost 1 base, J lost 0 bases, and 6 bases stayed unmatched. This CDR3 has 18 amino acids. Germline V gene data show CDR1 as KGHDR and CDR2 as SFDVKD. The CDR3 here is CATSDFKDRAATNEKLFF. As DNA, the CDR3 is TGTGCCACCAGTGATTTTAAGGACAGGGCCGCAACTAATGAAAAACTGTTTTTT.

The chain recombines TRBV9 with TRBJ2-7; perhaps TRBD2 as D (6 bases). The CDR3 totals 14 residues. The V gene lost 2 bases and the J gene lost 9 bases, with 18 bases spanning the gap. Germline CDR1 and CDR2: SGDLS and YYNGEE. This CDR3 is CASSVTSEMVGQYF. CDR3 DNA sequence: TGTGCCAGCAGCGTGACTAGTGAAATGGTGGGGCAGTACTTC.

This chain links TRBV7-6 with TRBJ2-7, with TRBD2 matching 7 bases. Losses at the gene ends were 4 bases for V and 4 bases for J; bases not matched to a gene: 10. The CDR3 length is 15 residues. Germline V gene data show CDR1 as SGHVS and CDR2 as FNYEAQ. CDR3 loop: CASSYGDYQLYEQYF. In DNA form, the CDR3 reads TGTGCCAGCAGCTATGGGGACTACCAGCTATACGAGCAGTACTTC. Complete variable domain (other parts from reference TRBV7-6 and TRBJ2-7): GAGVSQSPRYKVTKRGQDVALRCDPISGHVSLYWYRQALGQGPEFLTYFNYEAQQDKSGLPNDRFSAERPEGSISTLTIQRTEQRDSAMYRCASSYGDYQLYEQYFGPGTRLTVT.

This clone showed up just once. The genes are TRBV7-2 and TRBJ2-3; 14 nucleotides agree with TRBD2. Losses at the gene ends were 1 base for V and 2 bases for J; bases not matched to a gene: 2. The germline V gene has CDR1 SGHTA and CDR2 FQGNSA. This CDR3 is built from 17 residues. The CDR3 loop is CASSLVGLAGATDTQYF. CDR3 sequence (DNA): TGTGCCAGCAGCTTAGTGGGACTAGCGGGGGCCACAGATACGCAGTATTTT.

The chain couples TRBV11-3 to TRBJ2-2, with 9 bases fitting TRBD1. Germline CDR1 SGHNT, CDR2 YENEEA. The CDR3 spans 15 residues. The trim removed 1 base at V and 4 bases at J, leaving 1 base unmatched. The CDR3 DNA reads as TGTGCCAGCAGCTTAGCGGGACAGGGCACCGGGGAGCTGTTTTTT. Residues: CASSLAGQGTGELFF. The whole variable domain, filled in from reference TRBV11-3 and TRBJ2-2, reads EAGVVQSPRYKIIEKKQPVAFWCNPISGHNTLYWYLQNLGQGPELLIRYENEEAVDDSQLPKDRFSAERLKGVDSTLKIQPAELGDSAVYLCASSLAGQGTGELFFGEGSRLTVL.

The chain recombines TRBV29-1 with TRBJ2-3; D ambiguous. The CDR3 spans 12 residues. The germline CDR1 and CDR2 sequences are SQVTM and ANQGSEA. V lost 5 bases and J lost 2, with 8 bases in between. The CDR3 here is CSVLLLTDTQYF. The DNA of the CDR3 is TGCAGCGTTCTCCTCCTCACAGATACGCAGTATTTT.

This clone was recorded only once. The CDR3 DNA reads as TGTGCCAGCAGCCGCCCGTTGGGGGCAGGGATAAGGACTGAAGCTTTCTTT. Its protein is CASSRPLGAGIRTEAFF. The V call is TRBV3-1 (or the pseudogene TRBV3-2), the J call TRBJ1-1, with D possibly matching TRBD1 (6 bases). Trimming removed 4 bases at V and 5 bases at J, with 23 bases between. The CDR3 spans 17 residues. Looked up from germline, CDR1 is LGHDT and CDR2 is YNNKEL (reference sequence).

V and J are TRBV20-1 and TRBJ2-5; TRBD1 matches 7 bases. V was pared by 5 bases and J by 5 bases, with 2 bases of the junction left unmatched. The CDR3 contains 11 residues. Looked up from germline, CDR1 is DFQATT and CDR2 is SNEGSKA (reference sequence). CDR3 DNA sequence: TGCAGTGCTGTACAGGGGGAGACCCAGTACTTC. Its translation: CSAVQGETQYF.